This T cell receptor beta chain was captured by sequencing in a study of blood T cell repertoires in COVID-19. Enrolled through a virtual design, the participants were between roughly 18 and 90 years of age and came from 24 US areas. Data came from immunoSEQ multiplex PCR; TCRdb stores just in-frame clones and leaves some out. The table shows 350,000 to 400,000 clones, with roughly 90% occurring only once. V shed 1 base, J shed 3 bases, and the junction held 8 bases outside the gene matches. The V gene's germline CDR1 is SGHTA and CDR2 FQGTGA. The CDR3 covers 17 residues. The receptor was derived from a woman in her twenties or thirties with acute COVID-19. Sample: PBMCs or T cells enriched from blood (not recorded which). The rearrangement uses TRBV7-3 and TRBJ2-2; 7 positions match TRBD2. The CDR3: CASSLIPAGVYTGELFF. For the CDR3, the DNA is TGTGCCAGCAGCTTAATCCCCGCGGGGGTGTACACCGGGGAGCTGTTTTTT. Variable domain in full (rest from reference TRBV7-3 and TRBJ2-2): GAGVSQTPSNKVTEKGKYVELRCDPISGHTALYWYRQSLGQGPEFLIYFQGTGAADDSGLPNDRFFAVRPEGSVSTLKIQRTERGDSAVYLCASSLIPAGVYTGELFFGEGSRLTVL.